The rows below give T cell receptor beta chains drawn from one sample of a study of CD8 T cells in ankylosing spondylitis. Via MiXCR, TCRdb re-called the 5' RACE reads, giving one row per CDR3 protein. The sample holds 150,000 to 200,000 distinct CDR3 sequences; about an eighth are singletons and the top ten take about 11%. The sample was blood, either unsorted or a sorted T cell fraction (not recorded which). Receptors were obtained from a female donor with ankylosing spondylitis or in good health (not recorded which). CDR3s include the opening cysteine and the closing phenylalanine or tryptophan. A D gene is named only where the DNA matches it firmly. Size values are once, few and many counts, or a class for expanded clones, and some rows have none.

v_call	d_call	j_call	cdr3_length	clone_size	cdr3_nt	cdr3_aa
TRBV12-3/TRBV12-4	.	TRBJ2-7	16	.	TGTGCCAGCAGTCCCCGGGCCGGGACGGGATCCTACGAGCAGTACTTC	CASSPRAGTGSYEQYF
TRBV7-8	.	TRBJ1-2	14	few	TGTGCCAGCAGCTTAAGGACCGCGGGAGACGGCTACACCTTC	CASSLRTAGDGYTF
TRBV18	.	TRBJ2-4	13	.	TGTGCCAGCTCACCATACGGGGAAAACATTCAGTACTTC	CASSPYGENIQYF
TRBV5-1	TRBD1	TRBJ1-1	15	many	TGCGCCAGCAGCACCGGACAGGGGGTGAACACTGAAGCTTTCTTT	CASSTGQGVNTEAFF
TRBV4-1	TRBD2	TRBJ2-2	19	few	TGCGCCAGCAGCCCCAGGACACGACTAGCGGGAGGGAACACCGGGGAGCTGTTTTTT	CASSPRTRLAGGNTGELFF
TRBV11-1	.	TRBJ1-2	13	few	TGTGCCAGCAGCCGTCTAGCCCTAAGTGGCTACACCTTC	CASSRLALSGYTF
TRBV20-1	.	TRBJ1-4	13	many	TGCAGTGCTAACTCCGACCCTAATGAAAAACTGTTTTTT	CSANSDPNEKLFF
TRBV5-1	TRBD2	TRBJ2-1	17	many	TGCGCCAGCAGCAAGGGACTAGCGGGAGTAGGTTACGATGAGCAGTTCTTC	CASSKGLAGVGYDEQFF
TRBV7-2	.	TRBJ1-4	16	few	TGTGCCAGCAGGGAGGGCAGAGCCCCAGCTAATGAAAAACTGTTTTTT	CASREGRAPANEKLFF
TRBV27	.	TRBJ1-1	13	many	TGTGCCAGCAGGTCAAAGGTGAACACTGAAGCTTTCTTT	CASRSKVNTEAFF
TRBV20-1	TRBD2	TRBJ2-3	14	many	TGCAGTGCTACCATAGCGGGGCGCACAGATACGCAGTATTTT	CSATIAGRTDTQYF
TRBV5-1	.	TRBJ2-7	13	many	TGCGCCAGCAGCCCCCCGGGTGGCTACGAGCAGTACTTC	CASSPPGGYEQYF
TRBV6-1	TRBD1	TRBJ1-5	14	many	TGTGCCAGCAGCTTGGGACAGTCCCATTCGTCCCAGCATTTT	CASSLGQSHSSQHF
TRBV6-1	.	TRBJ1-2	15	few	TGTGCCAGCACCCAAAGGGGAAATACCTACTATGGCTACACCTTC	CASTQRGNTYYGYTF
TRBV30	TRBD2	TRBJ2-3	16	.	TGTGCCTGGAGTACGGCGGGAGGCCCCCGCACAGATACGCAGTATTTT	CAWSTAGGPRTDTQYF
TRBV7-2	.	TRBJ2-3	13	.	TGTGCCAGCAGCCCAATCAGTCCAGATACGCAGTATTTT	CASSPISPDTQYF
TRBV9	TRBD2	TRBJ2-7	14	.	TGTGCCAGCAGCGTGAGCGGGGGACCCTACGAGCAGTACTTC	CASSVSGGPYEQYF
TRBV4-3	.	TRBJ2-7	13	.	TGCGCCAGCAGCCAATCCGGGAGATACGAGCAGCACTTC	CASSQSGRYEQHF
TRBV4-3	TRBD2	TRBJ2-2	17	many	TGCGCCAGCAGCCAAGAAGTCAGCGGGAGTATCGCCGGGGAGCTGTTTTTT	CASSQEVSGSIAGELFF
TRBV5-6	.	TRBJ2-3	14	.	TGTGCCAGCAGTACCCAGGGGAACACAGATACGCAGTATTTT	CASSTQGNTDTQYF
TRBV5-1	.	TRBJ1-1	15	many	TGCGCCAGCAGCTTGGATGGTCGGGGGAACACTGAAGCTTTCTTT	CASSLDGRGNTEAFF
TRBV20-1	.	TRBJ2-2	14	few	TGCAGTGCTCCCCTTCAAGCGAACACCGGGGAGCTGTTTTTT	CSAPLQANTGELFF
TRBV5-1	TRBD1	TRBJ2-2	16	few	TGCGCCAGCAGCTTTGGACAGGGGGCAATCACCGGGGAGCTGTTTTTT	CASSFGQGAITGELFF
TRBV6-6	.	TRBJ1-1	13	many	TGTGCCAGCAGTACTACGGGGGCAGCTGAAGCTTTCTTT	CASSTTGAAEAFF
TRBV6-5	TRBD2	TRBJ2-5	16	few	TGTGCCAGCAGTTACAGCTCCGGGACTAGTGGAGAGACCCAGTACTTC	CASSYSSGTSGETQYF
TRBV20-1	TRBD1	TRBJ2-7	11	few	TGCAGTGCTGACAGGGTCCACGAGCAGTACTTC	CSADRVHEQYF
TRBV5-6	.	TRBJ2-3	13	once	TGTGCCAGCAGCTTTGACAGAACAGATACGCAGTATTTT	CASSFDRTDTQYF
TRBV20-1	TRBD2	TRBJ2-7	15	.	TGCAGTGCTAGGATAGCGGGAGGTCGTACCTACGATCAGTACTTC	CSARIAGGRTYDQYF
TRBV5-1	.	TRBJ2-5	14	.	TGCGCCAGCAGCTTGGTGGGGATCCAAGAGACCCAGTACTTC	CASSLVGIQETQYF
TRBV27	.	TRBJ1-2	14	few	TGTGCCAGCAGTCCCTCCGGGCCTCTATGGGGCTACACCTTC	CASSPSGPLWGYTF
TRBV7-9	.	TRBJ1-2	11	many	TGTGCCAGCAGCTCTCCGGACGGCTACACCTTC	CASSSPDGYTF
TRBV3-1	.	TRBJ1-1	13	few	TGTGCCAGCAGCCTTAAATGGGGCACTGAAGCTTTCTTT	CASSLKWGTEAFF
TRBV20-1	.	TRBJ2-7	14	few	TGCAGTGCTAGTGTCGGGACCCAGACCTACGAGCAGTACTTC	CSASVGTQTYEQYF
TRBV20-1	.	TRBJ1-5	14	many	TGCAGTGCTAGAAGTTCCCAGGGCAGCGCGCCCCAGCATTTT	CSARSSQGSAPQHF
TRBV20-1	TRBD2	TRBJ2-3	18	few	TGCAGTGCCGCAACAACAACCGGACTAGCGGGAGTACCAGATACGCAGTATTTT	CSAATTTGLAGVPDTQYF
TRBV20-1	TRBD2	TRBJ2-1	14	.	TGCAGTGCTTTTAGCGGGAGTGCCTACAATGAGCAGTTCTTC	CSAFSGSAYNEQFF
TRBV7-9	TRBD2	TRBJ2-1	17	many	TGTGCCAGCAGCTTAGGCCGGGGGGACTACCATCAAGATGAGCAGTTCTTC	CASSLGRGDYHQDEQFF
TRBV5-6	.	TRBJ2-7	12	few	TGTGCCAGCAGCTTGGCTCACTACGAGCAGTACTTC	CASSLAHYEQYF
TRBV6-2/TRBV6-3	.	TRBJ1-1	13	.	TGTGCCAGCAGTTACACTCGGGCTGGTGAAGCTTTCTTT	CASSYTRAGEAFF
TRBV29-1	TRBD2	TRBJ2-1	15	many	TGCAGCGTTAGGCCTAGCGGGCCAACCTACAATGAGCAGTTCTTC	CSVRPSGPTYNEQFF
TRBV4-2	.	TRBJ2-1	16	many	TGTGCCAGCAGCCACCGACAGGTAGGGGGGGAAAATGAGCAGTTCTTC	CASSHRQVGGENEQFF
TRBV12-3/TRBV12-4	.	TRBJ2-5	13	many	TGTGCCAGCAGTTTCCGCCGTGTCGAGACCCAGTACTTC	CASSFRRVETQYF
TRBV12-3/TRBV12-4	TRBD1	TRBJ1-5	13	few	TGTGCCAGCAGGATGACAGGGGATCAGCCCCAGCATTTT	CASRMTGDQPQHF
TRBV11-1	TRBD1	TRBJ1-5	19	many	TGTGCCAGCAGCTTAAGTTCAGTGATTGGGGACAGCCGCAATCAGCCCCAGCATTTT	CASSLSSVIGDSRNQPQHF
TRBV7-2	.	TRBJ1-4	16	few	TGTGCCAGCAGCTTACCGACAGGCACTCAGGACGAAAAACTGTTTTTT	CASSLPTGTQDEKLFF
TRBV7-9	TRBD1	TRBJ2-7	14	many	TGCGCCAGCAGCTTGGGACAGGGGGTACACGAGCAGTACTTC	CASSLGQGVHEQYF
TRBV19	.	TRBJ1-1	15	many	TGTGCCAGTAGTTCTCCTGGGCAGGGGAACACTGAAGCTTTCTTT	CASSSPGQGNTEAFF
TRBV7-2	TRBD1	TRBJ2-7	14	many	TGTGCCAGCAGCCCCGGACAGGGAAGCAACGAGCAGTACTTC	CASSPGQGSNEQYF
TRBV7-3	.	TRBJ2-1	13	few	TGTGCCAGCAGCTTAGGCCCAGACAATGAGCAGTTCTTC	CASSLGPDNEQFF
TRBV27	.	TRBJ2-7	14	few	TGTGCCAGCGCCAAATGGGGGTCGGACTACGAGCAGTACTTC	CASAKWGSDYEQYF
TRBV12-3/TRBV12-4	.	TRBJ1-5	12	.	TGTGCCAGCACCATCGCCAATCAGCCCCAGCATTTT	CASTIANQPQHF
TRBV29-1	.	TRBJ1-1	13	many	TGCAGCGTTGAAGAGGGCCAGGGCACTGAAGCTTTCTTT	CSVEEGQGTEAFF
TRBV3-1	TRBD2	TRBJ2-7	15	many	TGTGCCAGCAGACAAGGGACTAGCGGATTCTACGAGCAGTACTTC	CASRQGTSGFYEQYF
TRBV6-1	.	TRBJ1-2	15	many	TGTGCCAGCAGTCTTTTTAGCCCCAATCTGGTAGGCTACACCTTC	CASSLFSPNLVGYTF